The next 27 T cell receptor beta chains were all read from a single sample in a study of post-analysis software for immune sequencing data. Study-level results: TRBV5-6, TRBV5-1 and TRBV20-1 belonged to a set of roughly five TRBV segments that were more frequent in patients than controls.

Sequencing libraries made from TCR beta cDNA carried unique molecular identifiers. TCRdb reprocessed the PCR reads via MiXCR and lists one record per CDR3 protein. The sample includes 600,000 to 750,000 distinct CDR3 sequences, 55% to 60% of them seen just once. Their specific antigens are unknown. Material for sequencing was blood. Receptor source: a girl aged 2-10 years with multiple sclerosis.

The rearrangement joins TRBV3-1 to TRBJ2-3, with 10 bases identical to TRBD1. Trimming cost V 1 base and J 6 bases; bases outside gene matches: 4. Germline values: CDR1 LGHDT, CDR2 YNNKEL (reference sequence). There are 15 residues in the CDR3. CDR3 sequence: CASSQGTGGWDTQYF. CDR3 coding DNA: TGTGCCAGCAGCCAAGGGACAGGGGGATGGGATACGCAGTATTTT.

The V call is TRBV7-6, the J call TRBJ1-2; D perhaps matches TRBD1 (6 bases). This CDR3 contains 15 residues. CDR1 is SGHVS, CDR2 FNYEAQ, per germline. The V and J ends lost 5 bases and 7 bases respectively, with 20 bases between them. The CDR3 DNA reads as TGTGCCAGCAGCGAAGCGGGACAACTGGATACTGGCTACACCTTC. As protein: CASSEAGQLDTGYTF.

The J gene is TRBJ1-2, the V gene TRBV4-2, with D uncertain. Germline V gives CDR1 LGHNA, CDR2 YNFKEQ. The CDR3 extends over 16 amino acids. Trimming shortened V by 0 bases and J by 1 base, and 12 bases separated the two germline ends. The CDR3 sequence: CASSQDRRTINYGYTF. The CDR3, as DNA: TGTGCCAGCAGCCAAGATCGGCGGACTATTAACTATGGCTACACCTTC.

In DNA form, the CDR3 reads TGCAGTGCAAACGGGCACTCCGGTCAAGAGACCCAGTACTTC. Protein product: CSANGHSGQETQYF. The J gene is TRBJ2-5, the V gene TRBV20-1; D gene uncertain. The germline V and J ends were trimmed by 6 bases and 2 bases, with 16 bases remaining between them. Germline CDR1 and CDR2: DFQATT and SNEGSKA (reference sequence). This CDR3 contains 14 residues.

The chain has TRBV3-1 and TRBJ2-1; D gene uncertain. Trimming left V 4 bases short and J 8 bases short, with 18 bases between. Germline V gene sequence: CDR1 LGHDT, CDR2 YNNKEL (reference sequence). The length of the CDR3 is 15 residues. CDR3 protein: CASSPSHGRRDEQFF. CDR3 DNA: TGTGCCAGCAGCCCCTCGCACGGCCGACGGGATGAGCAGTTCTTC.

The gene calls are TRBV25-1 and TRBJ2-3, with D unclear. The V end was cut by 3 bases, the J end by 6 bases, with 4 bases between. The CDR3 covers 11 residues. Germline CDR1 reads MGHDK; CDR2 reads SYGVNS. CDR3 in amino acids: CASSDRDTQYF. In nucleotides, the CDR3 is TGTGCCAGCAGTGACAGGGATACGCAGTATTTT.

In its sample, this clonotype was seen a few times. The chain couples TRBV4-3 to TRBJ1-2, with a tentative D call TRBD1 (5 bases). Germline CDR1 and CDR2: LGHNA and YSLEER. The V end was cut by 3 bases, the J end by 7 bases, with 18 bases between. The CDR3 has 15 amino acids. The CDR3: CASSQGTPDQGGYTF. The CDR3 nucleotides read TGCGCCAGCAGCCAGGGGACTCCCGACCAAGGTGGCTACACCTTC.

The chain employs TRBV4-1 and TRBJ2-1; D remains ambiguous. The V end was cut by 0 bases, the J end by 10 bases, with 13 bases between. The CDR3 is made up of 14 amino acids. Germline-derived CDR1 and CDR2 are MGHRA and YSYEKL. The CDR3 spells CASSQDPDGMEQFF. In DNA form, the CDR3 reads TGCGCCAGCAGCCAAGACCCTGACGGAATGGAGCAGTTCTTC.

The chain has TRBV5-1 and TRBJ2-5; D may correspond to TRBD1 or TRBD2 (6 bases each). The J call may be mistaken, given a closer DNA end match to TRBJ2-7. Germline loops: CDR1 SGHRS, CDR2 YFSETQ. The CDR3 is made up of 13 amino acids. The DNA for the CDR3 is TGCGCCAGCAGCGCGGGACAACCCCACGAGCAGTACTTC. Translating it yields CASSAGQPHEQYF.

The chain uses TRBV25-1 and TRBJ1-3; tentatively, D is TRBD1 (5 bases). This CDR3 has 15 amino acids. Looked up from germline, CDR1 is MGHDK and CDR2 is SYGVNS. The V and J ends lost 5 bases and 0 bases respectively, with 11 bases between them. This CDR3 is CASSPGDGSGNTIYF. As DNA, the CDR3 is TGTGCCAGCAGTCCGGGGGACGGCTCTGGAAACACCATATATTTT.

The gene calls are TRBV12-3 or TRBV12-4 and TRBJ2-5; 14 bases align to TRBD2. The end of the DNA fits TRBJ2-7 better, so the J call may be wrong. The CDR3 totals 15 residues. CDR3: CASSPQGLAGDEQYF. The CDR3 DNA is TGTGCCAGCAGCCCACAGGGACTAGCGGGAGACGAGCAGTACTTC.

The chain is built from TRBV18 and TRBJ1-1; D possibly corresponds to TRBD1 (5 bases). Trimming pared 2 bases from V and 1 base from J, leaving 8 bases between. CDR3 size: 14 residues. Germline lookup yields CDR1 KGHSH and CDR2 LQKENI. The CDR3 sequence is CASSPGTQNTEAFF. CDR3 coding DNA: TGTGCCAGCTCACCAGGGACGCAGAACACTGAAGCTTTCTTT.

The chain uses TRBV10-3 and TRBJ2-5; D might be TRBD1 or TRBD2, each matching 5 bases. Trimming removed 4 bases at V and 2 bases at J, with 8 bases between. The CDR3 loop spans 13 amino acids. CDR1 and CDR2 from the germline V gene are ENHRY and SYGVKD. CDR3 region: CAISGDQQETQYF. CDR3 bases: TGTGCCATCAGTGGGGACCAGCAAGAGACCCAGTACTTC.

V gene TRBV9 combines with J gene TRBJ2-1, with D possibly matching TRBD2 (6 bases). V was pared by 2 bases and J by 7 bases, with 16 bases between. Germline V CDR1 and CDR2: SGDLS, YYNGEE. There are 15 residues in the CDR3. The CDR3 sequence is CASSVGEVVRNEQFF. The CDR3 DNA is TGTGCCAGCAGCGTGGGGGAGGTGGTGAGAAATGAGCAGTTCTTC.

The chain combines TRBV5-1 with TRBJ2-7, with a weak D call TRBD1 (5 bases). V gave up 1 base and J gave up 7 bases, with 18 bases separating them. The germline CDR1 and CDR2 sequences are SGHRS and YFSETQ. The CDR3 is 15 residues long. The CDR3 sequence is CASSLRAGPLGEQYF. DNA for the CDR3: TGCGCCAGCAGCTTGAGGGCAGGGCCCCTGGGAGAGCAGTACTTC. The whole variable domain, remainder taken from reference TRBV5-1 and TRBJ2-7, is KAGVTQTPRYLIKTRGQQVTLSCSPISGHRSVSWYQQTPGQGLQFLFEYFSETQRNKGNFPGRFSGRQFSNSRSEMNVSTLELGDSALYLCASSLRAGPLGEQYFGPGTRLTVT.

The chain recombines TRBV6-5 with TRBJ1-1, with 11 bases identical to TRBD1. Germline CDR1 and CDR2: MNHEY and SVGAGI. J gave up 1 base and V 5 bases, and 6 bases lay outside the gene matches. This CDR3 spans 16 amino acids. The CDR3 region is CASSHGTGGTNTEAFF. The DNA for the CDR3 is TGTGCCAGCAGTCATGGGACAGGGGGAACGAACACTGAAGCTTTCTTT.

This chain joins TRBV20-1 and TRBJ2-7; 10 positions match TRBD2. This CDR3 is built from 16 residues. Germline-derived CDR1 and CDR2 are DFQATT and SNEGSKA (reference sequence). V lost 1 base to trimming and J lost 9 bases; unmatched junction nucleotides: 15. This chain's CDR3 is CSARVFSTSGYRGQYF. DNA for the CDR3: TGCAGTGCTAGAGTCTTTTCGACTAGCGGGTACAGGGGGCAGTACTTC.

The rearrangement uses TRBV5-6 and TRBJ2-5; D may be TRBD1 (6 bases). V was shortened by 1 base and J by 4 bases, with 26 bases between the two germline ends. The CDR3 is 19 residues long. Germline V lookup: CDR1 SGHDT, CDR2 YYEEEE. Here the CDR3 DNA reads TGTGCCAGCAGCTTGTATAGTCATCGGTCTGGGGGCTTGGGAGAGACCCAGTACTTC. Its protein product is CASSLYSHRSGGLGETQYF.

The gene calls are TRBV4-3 and TRBJ1-4; D is undetermined. The V end lost 0 bases, the J end lost 6 bases, and 11 bases lay between the germline ends. The CDR3 consists of 15 residues. CDR1 and CDR2 from the germline V gene are LGHNA and YSLEER. The CDR3: CASSQEAGFYEKLFF. The DNA of the CDR3 is TGCGCCAGCAGCCAAGAGGCCGGGTTTTATGAAAAACTGTTTTTT.

This sequence joins TRBV13 and TRBJ1-1; D ambiguous. V was shortened by 5 bases and J by 1 base, with 11 bases between the two germline ends. The CDR3 is 14 residues long. CDR1 and CDR2 (germline): PRHDT, FYEKMQ (reference sequence). The CDR3 nucleotides are TGTGCCAGCAGCGCAGGACGGACGAACACTGAAGCTTTCTTT. Translating it yields CASSAGRTNTEAFF.

The J gene is TRBJ2-7, the V gene TRBV20-1, with TRBD2 matching 15 bases. The DNA end is more similar to TRBJ2-5, so the J call may be wrong. CDR1 DFQATT and CDR2 SNEGSKA come from the germline V gene (reference sequence). This CDR3 contains 21 residues. The CDR3 region has the DNA TGCAGTGCTCCGGATAGGTTTGGACTAGCGGGGGGGCTCCCCGATCAAGAGACCCAGTACTTC. Translating it yields CSAPDRFGLAGGLPDQETQYF.

The rearrangement joins TRBV7-2 to TRBJ1-2; D possibly corresponds to TRBD1 (5 bases). The V gene's germline CDR1 is SGHTA and CDR2 FQGNSA. The CDR3 extends over 13 amino acids. V was cut by 3 bases and J by 4 bases, with 9 bases left in between. The CDR3 sequence: CASSFDTGYGYTF. In DNA form, the CDR3 reads TGTGCCAGCAGCTTTGACACAGGCTATGGCTACACCTTC.

V is TRBV19 and J is TRBJ2-1; 9 bases match TRBD2. Looked up from germline, CDR1 is LNHDA and CDR2 is SQIVND (reference sequence). This CDR3 is 15 amino acids long. Trimming took 7 bases from V and 5 from J; bases not matched to a gene: 9. The CDR3 DNA is TGTGCCAGTAATCCAGCGGGGGGCGGACACAATGAGCAGTTCTTC. Residues: CASNPAGGGHNEQFF. Drawing the rest from reference TRBV19 and TRBJ2-1, the complete variable domain is DGGITQSPKYLFRKEGQNVTLSCEQNLNHDAMYWYRQDPGQGLRLIYYSQIVNDFQKGDIAEGYSVSREKKESFPLTVTSAQKNPTAFYLCASNPAGGGHNEQFFGPGTRLTVL.

This rearrangement joins TRBV11-2 to TRBJ2-1; TRBD2 matches at 8 bases. CDR1 is SGHAT and CDR2 is FQNNGV in the germline V gene. The ends lost 1 base at V and 0 bases at J; junction bases unmatched: 17. The CDR3 consists of 21 residues. The CDR3 nucleotides read TGTGCCAGCAGCTTAGTAAGGCCGGGGACTAGTTGGACCAGCTCCTACAATGAGCAGTTCTTC. Residues: CASSLVRPGTSWTSSYNEQFF.

This clonotype was counted only a few times. The chain carries TRBV12-3 or TRBV12-4 and TRBJ1-4; TRBD1 matches 10 bases. This CDR3 has 17 amino acids. V shed 6 bases, J shed 0 bases, and the junction held 7 bases outside the gene matches. The CDR3 reads CASSSGQGPATNEKLFF. CDR3 bases: TGTGCCAGCAGCTCGGGACAGGGGCCGGCAACTAATGAAAAACTGTTTTTT.

V is TRBV7-9 and J is TRBJ2-7, with 7 nucleotides matching TRBD1. This CDR3 has 15 residues. CDR1 is SEHNR and CDR2 is FQNEAQ in the germline V gene (reference sequence). V gave up 1 base and J gave up 3 bases; unmatched junction bases: 6. The CDR3 here is CASSLDEAGGYEQYF. For the CDR3, the DNA is TGTGCCAGCAGCTTAGACGAGGCAGGGGGCTACGAGCAGTACTTC.

V and J are TRBV20-1 and TRBJ2-3, with TRBD2 as a possible D gene (5 bases). The CDR3 runs to 16 residues. The V and J ends lost 6 bases and 6 bases respectively, with 25 bases between them. Germline loops: CDR1 DFQATT, CDR2 SNEGSKA (reference sequence). The CDR3 is CSAIAWTSPPGDTQYF. In DNA, the CDR3 is TGCAGTGCCATAGCTTGGACTTCCCCGCCCGGGGATACGCAGTATTTT.